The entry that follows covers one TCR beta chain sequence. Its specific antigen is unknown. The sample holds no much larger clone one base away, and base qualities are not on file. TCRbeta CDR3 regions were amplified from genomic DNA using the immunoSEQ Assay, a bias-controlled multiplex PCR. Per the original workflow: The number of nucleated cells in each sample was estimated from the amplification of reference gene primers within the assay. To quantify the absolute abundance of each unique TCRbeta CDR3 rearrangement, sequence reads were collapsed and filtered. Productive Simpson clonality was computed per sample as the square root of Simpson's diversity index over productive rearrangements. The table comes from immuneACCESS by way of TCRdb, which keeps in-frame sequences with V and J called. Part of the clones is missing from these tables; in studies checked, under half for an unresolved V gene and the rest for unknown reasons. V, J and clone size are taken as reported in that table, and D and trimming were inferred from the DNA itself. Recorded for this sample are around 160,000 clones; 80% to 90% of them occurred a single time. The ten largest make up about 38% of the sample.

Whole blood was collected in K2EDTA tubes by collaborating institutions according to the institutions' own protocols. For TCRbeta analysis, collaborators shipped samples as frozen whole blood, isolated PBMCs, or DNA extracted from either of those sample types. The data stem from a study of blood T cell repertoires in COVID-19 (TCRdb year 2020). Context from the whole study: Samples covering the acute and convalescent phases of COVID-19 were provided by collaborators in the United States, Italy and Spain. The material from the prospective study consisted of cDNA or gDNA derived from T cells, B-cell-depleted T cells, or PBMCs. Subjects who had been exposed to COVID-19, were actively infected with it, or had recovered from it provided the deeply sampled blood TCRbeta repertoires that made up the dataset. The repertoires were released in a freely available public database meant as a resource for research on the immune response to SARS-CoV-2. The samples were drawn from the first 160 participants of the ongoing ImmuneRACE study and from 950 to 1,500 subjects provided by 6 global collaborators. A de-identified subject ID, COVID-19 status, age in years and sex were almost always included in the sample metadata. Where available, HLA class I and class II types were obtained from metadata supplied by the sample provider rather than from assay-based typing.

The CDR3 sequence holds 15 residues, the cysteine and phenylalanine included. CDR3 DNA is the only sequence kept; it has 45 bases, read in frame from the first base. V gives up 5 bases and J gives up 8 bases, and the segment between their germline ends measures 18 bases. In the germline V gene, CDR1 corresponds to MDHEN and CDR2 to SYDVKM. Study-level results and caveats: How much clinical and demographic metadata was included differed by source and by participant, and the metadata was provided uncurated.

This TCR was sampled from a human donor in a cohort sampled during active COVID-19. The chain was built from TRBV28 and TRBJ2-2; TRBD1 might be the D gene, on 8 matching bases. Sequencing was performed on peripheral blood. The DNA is TGTGCCAGCAGTCCCATCGGACAGGGACTAGGGGAGCTGTTTTTT. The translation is CASSPIGQGLGELFF.